This T cell receptor beta chain was identified during a study of siplizumab effects on memory and regulatory T cells. Data came from immunoSEQ multiplex PCR; TCRdb stores just in-frame clones and leaves some out. The data show some 100,000 clones, over 90% seen once. The specimen sequenced was non-Treg CD4+ T cells sorted from blood. The source of this sequence is a human donor in good health.

The CDR3 nucleotides read TGTGCCAGCCTCGGGACAGGGGCCAATGAGCAGTTCTTC. Encoded protein: CASLGTGANEQFF. The J gene is TRBJ2-1, the V gene TRBV6-1, with 10 bases fitting TRBD1. CDR1 is MNHNS and CDR2 is SASEGT in the germline V gene. V was clipped by 8 bases and J by 6 bases; unmatched bases: 4. The CDR3 has 13 residues.